One TCR beta chain is described in this entry. No antigen is known for it. Other nucleotide sequences from this sample produce the same CDR3. Sorted-subset replicate PCR reactions contained approximately 190 ng DNA, corresponding to roughly 29,000 T cell genomes. Method: immunoSEQ multiplex PCR; TCRdb's copy keeps in-frame clones and lacks some. Among about 2,500,000 clones listed, around nine tenths were seen once. The data belong to a study of shared clonotypes between healthy human individuals. Looking at the study overall: The plates for each donor numbered three CD4 naive, three CD4 memory, two CD8 naive and one CD8 memory. Study-level points and caveats: Naive subsets, compared against memory subsets, generally had larger estimated richness values.

Looked up from germline, CDR1 is MNHNS and CDR2 is SASEGT. The V end was cut by 0 bases, the J end by 8 bases, with 10 bases between. CDR3 length: 13 amino acids. CD45RA+ naive and CD45RA-negative memory subsets were separated from CD4+ cells. The TCR comes from a man younger than 35 in good health. The rearrangement uses TRBV6-1 and TRBJ1-2; D perhaps matches TRBD1 (5 bases). Sequences were obtained from naive CD4+ T cells sorted from blood. Subset meaning: CD45RA+ positively selected. The CDR3 region has the DNA TGTGCCAGCAGTGAAGCGGGGGTACGGGGCTACACCTTC. This encodes CASSEAGVRGYTF.